The subject of this entry is one T cell receptor beta chain. The target of this receptor is not known. Nothing much larger sits one base from this clone, and base qualities are not available. The data originate from a study of T cell responses to AZD1222 COVID-19 vaccine (dated by TCRdb to the early 2020s). Notes on the research overall: Because spike-specific TCR depth and breadth did not differ between the two schedules, AZD1222 recipients who got a second dose at roughly 4 weeks were pooled with those who got a second dose at roughly 12 weeks. TCR sequencing covered about 230 trial participants: 207 given two doses of AZD1222 and around 25 given two doses of MenACWY control vaccine. Trial participants were enrolled by age into subgroups of 18-55, 56-69 and 70-plus years, and roughly 150, 30 and 60 TCR-sequenced participants, respectively, were included in these subgroups. The full study reports these points: The vaccine-associated CD4 TCRs covered the entire spike protein, and the dominant responses fell in regions 160-218 and 743-854. Conclusions about previously exposed vaccinees are limited because only a handful of AZD1222 recipients were SARS-CoV-2 seropositive at baseline. Nearly half of unique spike-specific TCRs reportedly recognized epitopes outside regions mutated in the B.1.351 and B.1.1.7 variants. After two AZD1222 doses, both the breadth and the depth of spike-specific TCRs were significantly higher than at day 0 and than in MenACWY recipients. Because no day 14 peak-response samples were available, the repertoires could be characterized only after the peak T cell response. The 56-69-year group was small, and its depth increase did not reach significance, likely because of low power. Most participants were white British and females outnumbered males, and the authors suggested that clonal diversity may have been underestimated.

The CDR3 regions of human TCRbeta chains were subjected to immunosequencing. As for the original processing: TCRs in the repertoires were matched against a reference library of SARS-CoV-2-specific TCRs that had been generated with the MIRA antigen-specificity platform. Breadth was defined as the fraction of unique TCRs that were SARS-CoV-2-associated. Depth was defined as the fraction of total T cells that were SARS-CoV-2-associated. Each spike-specific TCR was assigned to its reactive spike region and to a CD4 or CD8 class using the MIRA data. Log10-transformed breadth and depth values were compared by one-way ANOVA with Sidak's multiple comparisons tests. What TCRdb holds here is the immuneACCESS table cut down to in-frame rearrangements. Part of the clones is not present; checked against another copy, under half of the missing clones reflect an unresolved V gene, and the others are unexplained. V and J calls and clone size are as listed in that table; D and trimming were resolved from the DNA. For this sample there are roughly 150,000 clones; 70% to 90% appear just once. 7.5% to 8.5% of the sample belongs to the ten largest clones.

The junction carries 20 bases between V and J, which are trimmed by 3 bases and 12 bases respectively. The CDR3 runs 14 residues from the cysteine to the phenylalanine. Only the CDR3 portion is preserved as DNA: 42 bases, with reading frame beginning at the first base. Reading the germline V gene gives CDR1 MNHEY and CDR2 SVGAGI. The sample's time point label, in plain terms: baseline before first vaccination. The vaccinee samples were drawn from two UK trials, COV001 and COV002, one of which was a single-blind randomized controlled phase 2/3 trial testing AZD1222 (ChAdOx1 nCoV-19) in healthy adults. Trial participant PBMC samples were collected at day 0 and day 28 after the second dose for TCRbeta chain sequencing.

The sequencing here drew on peripheral blood, taken on day 0 of AZD1222 vaccination. The V and J genes are TRBV6-5 and TRBJ1-1; TRBD1 could be the D gene, as 5 bases match. The sequence came from an adult in good health. At the DNA level, the sequence is TGTGCCAGCAGTTATCCCAGTGGGGGGGAGGGAACTTTCTTT. Translated, it gives CASSYPSGGEGTFF.